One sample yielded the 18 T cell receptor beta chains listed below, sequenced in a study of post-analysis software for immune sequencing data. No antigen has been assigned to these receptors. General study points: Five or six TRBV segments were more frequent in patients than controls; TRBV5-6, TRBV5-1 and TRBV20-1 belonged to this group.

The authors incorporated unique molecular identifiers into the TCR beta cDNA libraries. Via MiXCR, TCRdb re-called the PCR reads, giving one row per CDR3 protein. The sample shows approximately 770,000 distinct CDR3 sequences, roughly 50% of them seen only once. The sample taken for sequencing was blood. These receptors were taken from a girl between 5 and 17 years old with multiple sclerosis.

In DNA form, the CDR3 reads TGCGCCAGCAGTATGGGACTAGCGGGAGGCGATGAGCAGTTCTTC. Translation gives CASSMGLAGGDEQFF. The chain combines TRBV10-1 with TRBJ2-1, with 15 bases matching TRBD2. CDR3 size: 15 residues. Germline loops: CDR1 WNHNN, CDR2 SYGVQD (reference sequence). Unmatched junction bases numbered 4, after V lost 5 bases and J lost 8 bases.

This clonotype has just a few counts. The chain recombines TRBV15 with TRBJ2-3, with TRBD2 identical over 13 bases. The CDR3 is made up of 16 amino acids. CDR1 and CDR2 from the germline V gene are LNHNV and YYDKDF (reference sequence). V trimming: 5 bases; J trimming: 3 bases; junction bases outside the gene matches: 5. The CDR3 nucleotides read TGTGCCACCAGCCCCAGGACTAGCGGGAGTACAGATACGCAGTATTTT. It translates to CATSPRTSGSTDTQYF.

The CDR3 reads CAWIGGSSYNEQFF. In DNA form, the CDR3 reads TGTGCCTGGATAGGCGGGAGCTCCTACAATGAGCAGTTCTTC. The chain uses TRBV30 and TRBJ2-1; 7 bases line up with TRBD2. After removal of 4 bases from V and 0 bases from J, the junction contained 3 bases not matched to a gene. This CDR3 has 14 residues. Looked up from germline, CDR1 is GTSNPN and CDR2 is SVGIG (reference sequence).

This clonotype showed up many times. CDR3 nucleotide sequence: TGCAGCGTTGATGCACAGGGGGGTAAGGGATACGGCTACACCTTC. This encodes CSVDAQGGKGYGYTF. This chain connects TRBV29-1 to TRBJ1-2; 8 bases agree with TRBD1. The V segment lost 3 bases and the J segment 8 bases; nucleotides outside the gene matches: 14. The germline V gene encodes CDR1 SQVTM and CDR2 ANQGSEA. The CDR3 totals 15 residues.

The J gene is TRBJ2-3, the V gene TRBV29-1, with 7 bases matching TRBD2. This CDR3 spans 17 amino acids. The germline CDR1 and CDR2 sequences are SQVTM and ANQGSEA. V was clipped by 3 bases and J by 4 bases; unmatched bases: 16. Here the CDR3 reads CSVEEGTGERGADTQYF. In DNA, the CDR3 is TGCAGCGTTGAGGAGGGGACGGGCGAACGGGGGGCAGATACGCAGTATTTT.

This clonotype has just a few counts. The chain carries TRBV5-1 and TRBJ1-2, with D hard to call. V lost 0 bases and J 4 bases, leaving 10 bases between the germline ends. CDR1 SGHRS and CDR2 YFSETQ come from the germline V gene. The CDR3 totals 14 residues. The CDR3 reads CASSLERSLYGYTF. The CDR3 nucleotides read TGCGCCAGCAGCTTGGAGAGGTCCCTCTATGGCTACACCTTC.

The CDR3 nucleotides read TGTGCCACCAGCGAATACAGGGGCACCTACGAGCAGTACTTC. Encoded protein: CATSEYRGTYEQYF. The gene calls are TRBV15 and TRBJ2-7, with 7 bases identical to TRBD1. Germline V gives CDR1 LNHNV, CDR2 YYDKDF (reference sequence). J lost 2 bases, V lost 5 bases, and 6 bases had no gene match. This CDR3 is built from 14 residues.

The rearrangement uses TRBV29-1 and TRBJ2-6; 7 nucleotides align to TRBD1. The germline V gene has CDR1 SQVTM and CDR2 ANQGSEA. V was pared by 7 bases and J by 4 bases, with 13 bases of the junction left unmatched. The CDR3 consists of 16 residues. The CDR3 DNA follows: TGCAGCGCCCAGGTGAGGGGGCGATTAGGGGCCAACGTCCTGACTTTC. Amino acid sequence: CSAQVRGRLGANVLTF.

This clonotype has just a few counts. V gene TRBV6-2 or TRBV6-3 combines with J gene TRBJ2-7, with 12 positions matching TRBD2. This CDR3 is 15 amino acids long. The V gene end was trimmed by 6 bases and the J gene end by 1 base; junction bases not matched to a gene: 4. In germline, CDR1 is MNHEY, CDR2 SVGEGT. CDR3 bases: TGTGCCAGCAGCGCTAGCGGGAGGGGGTCCTACGAGCAGTACTTC. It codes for CASSASGRGSYEQYF.

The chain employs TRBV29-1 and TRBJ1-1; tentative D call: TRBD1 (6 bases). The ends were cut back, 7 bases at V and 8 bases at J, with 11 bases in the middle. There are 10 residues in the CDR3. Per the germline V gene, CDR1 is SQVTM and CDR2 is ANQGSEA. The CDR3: CSATDREAFF. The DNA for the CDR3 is TGCAGCGCTACCGACAGGGAAGCTTTCTTT.

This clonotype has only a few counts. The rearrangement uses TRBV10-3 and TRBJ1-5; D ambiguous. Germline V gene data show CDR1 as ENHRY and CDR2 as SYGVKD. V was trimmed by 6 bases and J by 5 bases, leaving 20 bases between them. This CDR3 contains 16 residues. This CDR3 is CAISLSPPSADQPQHF. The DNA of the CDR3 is TGTGCCATCAGCCTCTCGCCACCGTCGGCGGATCAGCCCCAGCATTTT.

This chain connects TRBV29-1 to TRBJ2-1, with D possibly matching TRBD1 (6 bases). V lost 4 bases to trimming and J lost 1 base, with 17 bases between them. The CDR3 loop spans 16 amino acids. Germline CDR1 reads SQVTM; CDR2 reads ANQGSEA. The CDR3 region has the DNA TGCAGCGTTGGCCAAACAGGGTCCTCATCCTACAATGAGCAGTTCTTC. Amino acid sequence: CSVGQTGSSSYNEQFF.

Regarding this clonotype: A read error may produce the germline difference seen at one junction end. The CDR3 spells CASSLSPSANYNGQFF. Written as DNA, the CDR3 is TGTGCCAGCAGCTTATCGCCTAGCGCTAACTACAATGGGCAGTTCTTC. V usage is TRBV7-2 and J usage is TRBJ2-1, with a weak D call TRBD2 (6 bases). The V gene's germline CDR1 is SGHTA and CDR2 FQGNSA. The CDR3 runs 16 residues.

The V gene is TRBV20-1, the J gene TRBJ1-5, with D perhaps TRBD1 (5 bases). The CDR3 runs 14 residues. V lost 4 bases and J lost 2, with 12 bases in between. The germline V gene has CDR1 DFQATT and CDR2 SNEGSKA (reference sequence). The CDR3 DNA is TGCAGTGCTACGACAGAACAAGGCAATCAGCCCCAGCATTTT. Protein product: CSATTEQGNQPQHF.

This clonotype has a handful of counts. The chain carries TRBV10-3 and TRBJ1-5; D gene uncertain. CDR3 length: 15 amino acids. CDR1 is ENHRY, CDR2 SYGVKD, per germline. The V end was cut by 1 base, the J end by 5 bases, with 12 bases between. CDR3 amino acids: CAISEYRGEHQPQHF. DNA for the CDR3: TGTGCCATCAGTGAGTATCGGGGAGAGCATCAGCCCCAGCATTTT.

CDR3 residues: CASSQGKGTYGYTF. The CDR3 DNA is TGTGCCAGCAGTCAGGGGAAGGGCACCTATGGCTACACCTTC. J is TRBJ1-2 and V is TRBV12-3 or TRBV12-4; D is possibly TRBD1 (6 bases). V shed 5 bases and J shed 4 bases, with 14 bases lying between them. This CDR3 contains 14 residues.

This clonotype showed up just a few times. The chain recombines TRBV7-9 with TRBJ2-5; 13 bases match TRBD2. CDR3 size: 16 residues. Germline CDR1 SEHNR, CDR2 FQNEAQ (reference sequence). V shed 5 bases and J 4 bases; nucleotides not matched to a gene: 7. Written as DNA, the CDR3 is TGTGCCAGCAGCACTAGCGGGAGGGCCGGTACAGAGACCCAGTACTTC. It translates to CASSTSGRAGTETQYF.

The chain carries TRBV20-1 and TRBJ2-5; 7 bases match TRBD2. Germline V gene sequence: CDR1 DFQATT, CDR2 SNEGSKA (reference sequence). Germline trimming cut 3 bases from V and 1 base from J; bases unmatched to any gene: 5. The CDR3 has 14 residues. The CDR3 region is CSASLPSGQETQYF. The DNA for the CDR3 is TGCAGTGCTAGCCTCCCTAGCGGCCAAGAGACCCAGTACTTC.